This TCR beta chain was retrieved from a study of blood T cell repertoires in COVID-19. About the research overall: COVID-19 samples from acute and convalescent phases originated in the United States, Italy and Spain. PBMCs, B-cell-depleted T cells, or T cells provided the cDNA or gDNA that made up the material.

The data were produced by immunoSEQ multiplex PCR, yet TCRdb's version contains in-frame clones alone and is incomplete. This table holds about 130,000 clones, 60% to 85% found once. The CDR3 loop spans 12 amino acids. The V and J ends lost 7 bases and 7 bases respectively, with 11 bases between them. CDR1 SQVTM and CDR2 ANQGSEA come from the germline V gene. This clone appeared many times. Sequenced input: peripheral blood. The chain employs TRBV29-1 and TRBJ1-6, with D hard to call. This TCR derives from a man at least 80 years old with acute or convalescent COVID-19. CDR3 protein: CSAGWENSPLHF. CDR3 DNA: TGCAGCGCCGGTTGGGAGAATTCACCCCTCCACTTT.